The 21 T cell receptor beta chains below were found in one sample sequenced in a study of OX40 agonist ivuxolimab in advanced cancers. Libraries were prepared by immunoSEQ multiplex PCR; TCRdb keeps only in-frame clonotypes and omits some of them. The table includes tens of thousands of clones, 88% detected once. Sequencing used CD4+ or CD8+ T cells sorted from blood, obtained in a trial of the OX40 agonist ivuxolimab. The origin of the receptors is an adult with an advanced solid tumor such as melanoma, head and neck, liver or kidney cancer.

This rearrangement joins TRBV5-4 to TRBJ2-2, with 11 positions matching TRBD1. The V gene's germline CDR1 is SGHNT and CDR2 YYREEE (reference sequence). The V gene end was trimmed by 5 bases and the J gene end by 1 base; junction bases not matched to a gene: 10. The CDR3 is made up of 18 amino acids. The CDR3 DNA reads as TGTGCCAGCAGACCGGGACAGGGGGGCCCTCGGAACACCGGGGAGCTGTTTTTT. This encodes CASRPGQGGPRNTGELFF.

This chain joins TRBV30 and TRBJ1-1; D is undetermined. CDR3 length: 13 residues. Germline V gene data show CDR1 as GTSNPN and CDR2 as SVGIG (reference sequence). Trimming stripped 8 bases from V and 5 bases from J, with 18 bases between. In DNA, the CDR3 is TGTGCCGTGGAAGGAGCCCCGGGGACTGAAGCTTTCTTT. This sequence encodes CAVEGAPGTEAFF.

The rearrangement uses TRBV6-6 and TRBJ1-5, with D unclear. CDR1 and CDR2 from the germline V gene are MNHNY and SVGAGI (reference sequence). This CDR3 contains 13 residues. Trimming cost V 0 bases and J 5 bases, with 5 bases left between them. Here the CDR3 DNA reads TGTGCCAGCAGTTACTCCGAGGATCAGCCCCAGCATTTT. Translation: CASSYSEDQPQHF.

The genes are TRBV2 and TRBJ2-1; 9 bases map to TRBD2. The CDR3 spans 15 residues. Looked up from germline, CDR1 is SNHLY and CDR2 is FYNNEI. V shed 5 bases and J 2 bases; nucleotides not matched to a gene: 4. In DNA, the CDR3 is TGTGCCAGCAGTATAGCGGGAGCCGCCTACAATGAGCAGTTCTTC. Translation gives CASSIAGAAYNEQFF.

The chain carries TRBV11-3 and TRBJ2-7, with unresolved D. Between the trimmed V and J ends, which lost 3 bases and 0 bases, there was a span of 9 bases. The CDR3 runs 14 residues. The germline gives CDR1 SGHNT, CDR2 YENEEA. The CDR3 DNA reads as TGTGCCAGCAGCTTGATTAGGAGCTCCTACGAGCAGTACTTC. Protein product: CASSLIRSSYEQYF. The full variable domain, its missing parts supplied by reference TRBV11-3 and TRBJ2-7, is EAGVVQSPRYKIIEKKQPVAFWCNPISGHNTLYWYLQNLGQGPELLIRYENEEAVDDSQLPKDRFSAERLKGVDSTLKIQPAELGDSAVYLCASSLIRSSYEQYFGPGTRLTVT.

The rearrangement uses TRBV28 and TRBJ2-7; a weak D match, TRBD2 (5 bases). Germline CDR1 MDHEN, CDR2 SYDVKM. The CDR3 is 15 residues long. V dropped 6 bases and J dropped 0 bases, with 15 bases sitting between them. The chain's CDR3 is CASSPGISSSYEQYF. The CDR3 coding sequence is TGTGCCAGCAGCCCCGGGATCTCCAGCTCCTACGAGCAGTACTTC.

The rearrangement links TRBV30 to TRBJ2-3; 11 positions match TRBD2. CDR1 GTSNPN and CDR2 SVGIG come from the germline V gene (reference sequence). The CDR3 spans 15 residues. J was trimmed by 3 bases and V by 2 bases; bases with no gene match: 4. CDR3 bases: TGTGCCTGGAGTCAAACTAGCGGGAGAACAGATACGCAGTATTTT. This encodes CAWSQTSGRTDTQYF.

The V call is TRBV18, the J call TRBJ2-7, with D possibly being TRBD2 (6 bases). The germline V gene encodes CDR1 KGHSH and CDR2 LQKENI. V lost 6 bases and J 1 base, leaving 7 bases between the germline ends. This CDR3 has 12 amino acids. CDR3 bases: TGTGCCAGCTCGGGGGGATCCTACGAGCAGTACTTC. As protein: CASSGGSYEQYF.

In the case of this clone: Other DNA sequences in the same sample also yield this CDR3. The chain employs TRBV28 and TRBJ2-3; TRBD2 agrees at 9 bases. The CDR3 is made up of 13 amino acids. Unmatched junction bases numbered 7, after V lost 11 bases and J lost 4 bases. Germline CDR1 MDHEN, CDR2 SYDVKM. The CDR3 sequence is CASSAGGPDTQYF. The CDR3 bases are TGTGCCTCTTCGGCGGGAGGGCCAGATACGCAGTATTTT.

The chain uses TRBV10-3 and TRBJ1-1, with no clear D. Germline CDR1 ENHRY, CDR2 SYGVKD. The CDR3 covers 12 residues. Trimming cost V 10 bases and J 2 bases, with 11 bases left between them. The CDR3 nucleotides are TGTGCCACATGTAATGGTAACACTGAAGCTTTCTTT. Amino acid sequence: CATCNGNTEAFF.

The V gene is TRBV6-6, the J gene TRBJ2-1; TRBD1 matches 11 bases. The CDR3 consists of 15 residues. CDR1 and CDR2 (germline): MNHNY, SVGAGI (reference sequence). Trimming at V came to 5 bases and at J to 5 bases, leaving 5 bases not matched to a gene. The CDR3 loop is CASSGDRGSNNEQFF. The CDR3 bases are TGTGCCAGCAGTGGGGACAGGGGGTCGAACAATGAGCAGTTCTTC.

This clone showed up just once. This chain joins TRBV28 and TRBJ2-7; D gene ambiguous. Trimming pared 2 bases from V and 4 bases from J, leaving 6 bases between. Per germline, CDR1 MDHEN and CDR2 SYDVKM. The CDR3 totals 12 residues. As DNA, the CDR3 is TGTGCCAGCAGTTTAAACCGGTACGAGCAGTACTTC. This codes for CASSLNRYEQYF.

J is TRBJ2-5 and V is TRBV21-1; the D call in the table, TRBD2, was not verified against the DNA. TRBV21-1 is flagged as a pseudogene. This CDR3 region has 17 residues. This CDR3 is CASSKVDRGSSRETQYF. DNA for the CDR3: TGTGCCAGCAGCAAAGTGGATCGGGGGAGTAGCAGGGAGACCCAGTACTTC.

V is TRBV7-2 and J is TRBJ2-7; 8 bases agree with TRBD2. The CDR3 contains 16 residues. The V segment lost 1 base and the J segment 4 bases; nucleotides outside the gene matches: 9. Germline V lookup: CDR1 SGHTA, CDR2 FQGNSA. The CDR3 protein is CASSLGLAGGVYEQYF. The CDR3 DNA follows: TGTGCCAGCAGCTTAGGACTCGCGGGAGGCGTATACGAGCAGTACTTC.

This chain joins TRBV5-1 and TRBJ2-2; D call uncertain. Germline CDR1 is SGHRS and CDR2 is YFSETQ. This CDR3 comprises 15 residues. V was trimmed by 0 bases and J by 8 bases, leaving 14 bases between them. The CDR3 spells CASSLARAATGELFF. The DNA for the CDR3 is TGCGCCAGCAGCTTGGCCCGGGCTGCGACTGGGGAGCTGTTTTTT.

This sequence joins TRBV19 and TRBJ1-4, with a possible D match to TRBD1 (6 bases). Trimming stripped 4 bases from V and 8 bases from J, with 17 bases between. Germline V gene data show CDR1 as LNHDA and CDR2 as SQIVND (reference sequence). The CDR3 has 15 amino acids. This CDR3 is CASSTGAGGLEKLFF. The CDR3 nucleotides read TGTGCCAGTAGTACGGGGGCGGGAGGATTGGAAAAACTGTTTTTT.

The chain has TRBV7-9 and TRBJ2-1, with 14 bases identical to TRBD2. This CDR3 comprises 18 residues. With 4 bases clipped from V and 8 bases from J, the junction kept 13 bases outside the gene matches. CDR1 and CDR2 from the germline V gene are SEHNR and FQNEAQ (reference sequence). Here the CDR3 DNA reads TGTGCCAGCAGCTCGATCCCCGGGACTAGCGGGAGAGTACATGAGCAGTTCTTC. Protein product: CASSSIPGTSGRVHEQFF.

This chain uses TRBV6-1 with TRBJ1-2, with D possibly matching TRBD1 (5 bases). This CDR3 comprises 15 residues. Looked up from germline, CDR1 is MNHNS and CDR2 is SASEGT. V was cut by 6 bases and J by 3 bases, with 17 bases left in between. CDR3 nucleotides: TGTGCCAGCAGCCAGGGAAGTATCGGCGACTATGGCTACACCTTC. This gives the protein CASSQGSIGDYGYTF.

The rearrangement uses TRBV7-6 and TRBJ1-4; D remains ambiguous. The CDR3 loop spans 14 amino acids. CDR1 SGHVS and CDR2 FNYEAQ come from the germline V gene. With 1 base removed from V and 3 bases from J, the gap between germline ends came to 6 bases. CDR3 bases: TGTGCCAGCAGCTTAGGGGCTTCTAATGAAAAACTGTTTTTT. Its translation: CASSLGASNEKLFF.

The V gene is TRBV6-1, the J gene TRBJ2-1; 10 nucleotides agree with TRBD1. J lost 7 bases, V lost 10 bases, and 10 bases had no gene match. The CDR3 length is 14 residues. Germline values: CDR1 MNHNS, CDR2 SASEGT. This CDR3 is CAIFDRGHGNEQFF. Written as DNA, the CDR3 is TGTGCCATTTTCGACAGGGGGCATGGGAATGAGCAGTTCTTC.

In this sample, this clone turned up once. The V call is TRBV4-2, the J call TRBJ2-7, with D maybe TRBD1 (5 bases). From germline, CDR1 is LGHNA and CDR2 YNFKEQ. The CDR3 loop spans 14 amino acids. V was clipped by 5 bases and J by 4 bases, with 15 bases between them. The chain's CDR3 is CASSLWGKGYEQYF. The DNA of the CDR3 is TGTGCCAGCAGCTTGTGGGGCAAGGGGTACGAGCAGTACTTC.